The source of this TCR beta chain is a study of blood T cell repertoires in COVID-19. Repertoires were generated with immunoSEQ multiplex PCR, while TCRdb's copy carries only in-frame clones and drops some. The sample lists a few hundred thousand clones, around nine tenths occurring once. Cohorts were determined from participant-reported clinical history. Germline V gives CDR1 MNHEY, CDR2 SVGAGI. The length of the CDR3 is 14 residues. V lost 5 bases and J lost 2; bases outside the gene matches: 4. This clonotype was sampled from a woman younger than 45 who had been exposed to COVID-19. The J gene is TRBJ2-7, the V gene TRBV6-5, with TRBD1 matching over 9 bases. Sequences were obtained from PBMCs or T cells enriched from blood (not recorded which). CDR3 DNA sequence: TGTGCCAGCAGTATGACAGGGGGAGCCTACGAGCAGTACTTC. As protein: CASSMTGGAYEQYF.